The rows below give T cell receptor beta chains drawn from one sample of a study of lymphopenia after photon versus proton radiotherapy. Only in-frame clones appear in the TCRdb table, and some are missing; sequencing was by immunoSEQ multiplex PCR. The profile covers over 4,500 clones, with about 87% appearing a single time and around 25% taken by the ten largest. The input for sequencing was peripheral blood, taken from a patient treated with photon-based radiotherapy. The receptor set was obtained from a man older than 75 with cholangiocarcinoma. Both conserved end residues are part of each CDR3. The order of the fields is V gene, clone size, CDR3 length, J gene, D gene, CDR3 protein, CDR3 DNA. D genes are given only for firm matches. Size is omitted from some rows. Given values are once, few, many or a class for expanded clones.

TRBV4-1,few,13,TRBJ1-2,.,CASSHPGGYGYTF,TGCGCCAGCAGCCACCCGGGGGGGTATGGCTACACCTTC
TRBV10-3,.,13,TRBJ1-5,.,CAISGAGNQPQHF,TGTGCCATCTCCGGGGCAGGCAATCAGCCCCAGCATTTT
TRBV28,.,16,TRBJ2-3,TRBD2,CASNTRRRLAGDTQYF,TGTGCCAGCAACACCCGCCGCAGACTAGCGGGAGATACGCAGTATTTT
TRBV7-6,.,13,TRBJ1-1,.,CASSLERNTEAFF,TGTGCCAGCAGCTTAGAAAGAAACACTGAAGCTTTCTTT
TRBV21-1,hyperexpanded,13,TRBJ2-5,.,CASRWALQETQYF,TGTGCCAGCAGATGGGCACTCCAAGAGACCCAGTACTTC
TRBV27,.,13,TRBJ2-3,TRBD2,CASMSGGTDTQYF,TGTGCCAGCATGAGCGGGGGCACAGATACGCAGTATTTT
TRBV5-1,.,15,TRBJ2-1,.,CASSLGTATYNEQFF,TGCGCCAGCAGCTTGGGGACCGCTACCTACAATGAGCAGTTCTTC
TRBV19,.,16,TRBJ2-3,TRBD1,CASSLHTGASTDTQYF,TGTGCCAGTAGTCTCCATACAGGGGCTAGCACAGATACGCAGTATTTT
TRBV7-2,once,16,TRBJ2-7,.,CASSLARTLEGHEQYF,TGTGCCAGCAGCTTGGCGAGGACTTTGGAAGGCCACGAGCAGTACTTC
TRBV7-9,.,13,TRBJ1-1,.,CASSPAGDIEAFF,TGTGCCAGCAGCCCTGCGGGCGACATTGAAGCTTTCTTT
TRBV27,.,12,TRBJ1-6,TRBD1,CASKGQGVPLHF,TGTGCCAGCAAGGGACAGGGTGTACCCCTCCACTTT
TRBV5-1,.,15,TRBJ2-6,.,CASSWRGAGANVLTF,TGCGCCAGCAGTTGGCGGGGAGCTGGGGCCAACGTCCTGACTTTC
TRBV19,.,16,TRBJ2-3,TRBD2,CASSMTSGGVTDTQYF,TGTGCCAGTAGTATGACTAGCGGGGGGGTCACAGATACGCAGTATTTT
TRBV29-1,.,12,TRBJ2-1,TRBD1,CSVPGGGNEQFF,TGCAGCGTCCCAGGGGGCGGGAATGAGCAGTTCTTC
TRBV21-1,.,18,TRBJ2-3,.,CASSFHALGLAATDTQYF,TGTGCCAGCAGCTTCCACGCCTTGGGACTAGCGGCCACAGATACGCAGTATTTT
TRBV28,once,16,TRBJ1-2,TRBD1,CASSGGADRGFYGYTF,TGTGCCAGCAGTGGGGGGGCGGACAGGGGCTTCTACGGCTACACCTTC
TRBV10-2,.,17,TRBJ2-3,.,CASSEPSPALGTDTQYF,TGCGCCAGCAGTGAACCCTCGCCAGCTCTTGGCACAGATACGCAGTATTTT
TRBV28,.,14,TRBJ1-5,.,CASSSRGSNQPQHF,TGTGCCAGCAGCTCCAGGGGTAGCAATCAGCCCCAGCATTTT
TRBV5-1,.,13,TRBJ1-2,.,CASSLGTAYGYTF,TGCGCCAGCAGCTTGGGCACAGCCTATGGCTACACCTTC
TRBV6-5,.,12,TRBJ1-2,.,CATLQGPAGYTF,TGTGCCACCCTCCAGGGCCCGGCGGGCTACACCTTC
TRBV6-1,.,13,TRBJ2-7,TRBD1,CASTGTGLYEQYF,TGTGCCAGCACCGGGACAGGTTTATACGAGCAGTACTTC
TRBV10-3,.,18,TRBJ2-3,.,CAISESRGDRPSTDTQYF,TGTGCCATCAGTGAGTCGAGGGGCGACAGGCCTAGCACAGATACGCAGTATTTT
TRBV6-1,.,14,TRBJ2-1,TRBD1,CASSGRTGGNEQLF,TGTGCCAGCAGTGGCCGGACAGGGGGAAATGAGCAGCTCTTC
TRBV5-1,.,14,TRBJ2-5,.,CASSLESWGETQYF,TGCGCCAGCAGCTTGGAGAGCTGGGGGGAGACCCAGTACTTC
TRBV6-6,.,16,TRBJ1-5,TRBD1,CASSPRDRDLGQPQHF,TGTGCCAGCAGCCCTCGGGACAGGGACTTGGGTCAGCCCCAGCATTTT
TRBV9,.,15,TRBJ2-3,.,CASSVGGSSTDTQYF,TGTGCCAGCAGCGTGGGCGGGTCCAGCACAGATACGCAGTATTTT
TRBV7-3,.,16,TRBJ2-7,TRBD1,CASSLSPPGTGNEQYF,TGTGCCAGCAGCTTATCTCCGCCCGGGACAGGGAACGAGCAGTACTTC
TRBV9,.,14,TRBJ1-3,.,CASSLGNIGNTIYF,TGTGCCAGCAGCCTAGGGAATATCGGAAACACCATATATTTT